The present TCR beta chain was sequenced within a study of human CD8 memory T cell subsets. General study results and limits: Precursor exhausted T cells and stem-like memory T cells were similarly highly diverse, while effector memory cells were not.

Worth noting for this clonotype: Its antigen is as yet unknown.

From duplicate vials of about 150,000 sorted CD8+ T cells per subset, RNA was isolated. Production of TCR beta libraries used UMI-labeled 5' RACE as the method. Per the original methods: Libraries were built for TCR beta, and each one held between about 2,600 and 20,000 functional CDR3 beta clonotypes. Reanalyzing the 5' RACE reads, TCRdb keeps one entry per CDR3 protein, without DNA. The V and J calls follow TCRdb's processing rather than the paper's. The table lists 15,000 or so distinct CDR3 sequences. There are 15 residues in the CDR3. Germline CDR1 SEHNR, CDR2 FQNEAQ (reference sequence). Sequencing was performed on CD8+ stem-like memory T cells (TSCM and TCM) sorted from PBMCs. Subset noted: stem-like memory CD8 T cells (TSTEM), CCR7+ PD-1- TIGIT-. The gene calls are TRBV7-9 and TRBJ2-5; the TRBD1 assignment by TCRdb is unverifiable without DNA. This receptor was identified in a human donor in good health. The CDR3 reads CASSYIQGAGETQYF. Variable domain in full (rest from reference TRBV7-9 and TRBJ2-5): DTGVSQNPRHKITKRGQNVTFRCDPISEHNRLYWYRQTLGQGPEFLTYFQNEAQLEKSRLLSDRFSAERPKGSFSTLEIQRTEQGDSAMYLCASSYIQGAGETQYFGPGTRLLVL.